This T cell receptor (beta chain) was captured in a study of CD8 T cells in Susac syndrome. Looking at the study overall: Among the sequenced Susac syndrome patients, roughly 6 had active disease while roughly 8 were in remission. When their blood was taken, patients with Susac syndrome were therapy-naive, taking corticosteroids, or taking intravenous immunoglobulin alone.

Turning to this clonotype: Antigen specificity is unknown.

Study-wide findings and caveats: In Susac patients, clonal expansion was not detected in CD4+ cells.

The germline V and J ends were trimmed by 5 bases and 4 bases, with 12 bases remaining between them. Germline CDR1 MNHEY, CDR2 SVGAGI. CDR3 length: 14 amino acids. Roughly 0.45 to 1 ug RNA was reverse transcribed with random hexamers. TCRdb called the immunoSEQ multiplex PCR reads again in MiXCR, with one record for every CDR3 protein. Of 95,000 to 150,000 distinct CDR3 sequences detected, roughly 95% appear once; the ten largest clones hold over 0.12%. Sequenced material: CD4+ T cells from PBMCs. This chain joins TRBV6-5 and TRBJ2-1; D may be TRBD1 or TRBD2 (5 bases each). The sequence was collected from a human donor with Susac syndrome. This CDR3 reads CASSPGTEYNEQFF. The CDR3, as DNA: TGTGCCAGCAGTCCCGGGACGGAATACAATGAGCAGTTCTTC.